This is a list of T cell receptor beta chains from one sample in a study of blood T cell repertoires in COVID-19. TCRdb keeps only in-frame clones here, not all; method: immunoSEQ multiplex PCR. The sample records under 200,000 clones, approximately 86% being singletons. The specimen sequenced was peripheral blood. These receptors originate from a middle-aged man with active or convalescent COVID-19. Each CDR3 is given with its conserved first and last residue. A D gene is named only where the DNA matches it firmly. Expanded clones are given a class, and other clones once, few, many or no size at all.

CDR3 DNA,CDR3 protein,CDR3 length,clone size,J gene,V gene,D gene
TGCAGCGTTGAAGGCGGGCGGGGGGGCCTAAATGAGCAGTTCTTC,CSVEGGRGGLNEQFF,15,-,TRBJ2-1,TRBV29-1,TRBD2
TGTGCCAGCAGTACAGCGGGGGCCGGTGAGCAGTTCTTC,CASSTAGAGEQFF,13,-,TRBJ2-1,TRBV7-8,TRBD2
TGTGCCAGCAGCCGACGGACTAGCGGGGGGTTCTCGTACGAGCAGTACTTC,CASSRRTSGGFSYEQYF,17,-,TRBJ2-7,TRBV3-1/TRBV3-2,TRBD2
TGTGCCAGCAGTTACTCGGTGCTAGTAAACACTGAAGCTTTCTTT,CASSYSVLVNTEAFF,15,-,TRBJ1-1,TRBV6-5,-
TGTGCCAGCAGCTCGACTAGTTACAATGAGCAGTTCTTC,CASSSTSYNEQFF,13,few,TRBJ2-1,TRBV6-5,-
TGTGCCAGCAGTTACTCTGGGGGGTCGGTGGCTGGCTACACCTTC,CASSYSGGSVAGYTF,15,-,TRBJ1-2,TRBV6-6,-
TGTGCCAGCAGCGACGGACTATTCACAGATACGCAGTATTTT,CASSDGLFTDTQYF,14,-,TRBJ2-3,TRBV11-2,-
TGTGCCAGCAGTAGACAGGGGGCCGAAGCTTTCTTT,CASSRQGAEAFF,12,-,TRBJ1-1,TRBV2,TRBD1
TGTGCCAGCAGCCTCCGCGAGGGGGCGGGGGGATACACCGGGGAGCTGTTTTTT,CASSLREGAGGYTGELFF,18,-,TRBJ2-2,TRBV5-4,-
TGTGCCAGCAGCTATTATTTCGACAGACCTCCTGGGGCCAACGTCCTGACTTTC,CASSYYFDRPPGANVLTF,18,-,TRBJ2-6,TRBV11-3,-
TGTGCCAGCAGTCCCGGGGGTCAAGCCCATGGCTACACCTTC,CASSPGGQAHGYTF,14,-,TRBJ1-2,TRBV27,-
TGCGCCAGCAGCTTGCTGATATCCGGGGGGCATGATTCACCCCTCCACTTT,CASSLLISGGHDSPLHF,17,few,TRBJ1-6,TRBV5-1,-
TGTGCCAGCAGCGCCAACGCGTCCCCCAGGGGCTACACCTTC,CASSANASPRGYTF,14,-,TRBJ1-2,TRBV5-6,-
TGCGCCAGCAGCTTGGATAGCGGGAGCGCAAATGAGCAGTTCTTC,CASSLDSGSANEQFF,15,-,TRBJ2-1,TRBV5-1,TRBD2
TGCGCCAGCAGCCAAGCGGGACAGGGTAGCGAGCAGTTCTTC,CASSQAGQGSEQFF,14,-,TRBJ2-1,TRBV4-3,TRBD1
TGTGCCAGCATGGGTGGCGGATCTGAAAAACTGTTTTTT,CASMGGGSEKLFF,13,once,TRBJ1-4,TRBV6-5,-
TGTGCCAGCAGCCTTGGGACAGGCCGCAATCAGCCCCAGCATTTT,CASSLGTGRNQPQHF,15,once,TRBJ1-5,TRBV7-6,TRBD1
TGTGCCAGCAGTTACGGGGGGACTGCAACTAATGAAAAACTGTTTTTT,CASSYGGTATNEKLFF,16,-,TRBJ1-4,TRBV6-5,-
TGTGCCAGCAGCGTCGACTGGACCGGGGAGCTGTTTTTT,CASSVDWTGELFF,13,-,TRBJ2-2,TRBV7-3,-
TGTGCCAGCGGGACGAGACAGGGTTCTGGAAACACCATATATTTT,CASGTRQGSGNTIYF,15,once,TRBJ1-3,TRBV6-5,TRBD1
TGTGCCAGCAGCTTAGGTTTTGAGGAGGTGAGCTCCTATAATTCACCCCTCCACTTT,CASSLGFEEVSSYNSPLHF,19,-,TRBJ1-6,TRBV7-9,-
TGTGCCACCTCAAAAGGGACAGGGGGCGGTGAGACCCAGTACTTC,CATSKGTGGGETQYF,15,-,TRBJ2-5,TRBV24-1,TRBD1
TGTGCCAGCAGAAGACAGCTTAGCAATCAGCCCCAGCATTTT,CASRRQLSNQPQHF,14,-,TRBJ1-5,TRBV5-8,-
TGTGCCAGCAGTCTACTAGCGGGAGGGACAGATACGCAGTATTTT,CASSLLAGGTDTQYF,15,-,TRBJ2-3,TRBV27,TRBD2
TGTGCCAGCATCCCCGGACAGGAGAGAAACTATGGCTACACCTTC,CASIPGQERNYGYTF,15,-,TRBJ1-2,TRBV5-6,TRBD1
TGTGCCAGCAGCCAATCTTTTCTGGGACAGTCAAACACAGATACGCAGTATTTT,CASSQSFLGQSNTDTQYF,18,-,TRBJ2-3,TRBV4-2,TRBD1
TGTGCCAGCAGTTCTGGACAGAGCTATGGCTACACCTTC,CASSSGQSYGYTF,13,-,TRBJ1-2,TRBV12-3/TRBV12-4,-
TGTGCCAGCAGCTTAGAGGTCCCTACAGGGGTTGTCGGAAACACCATATATTTT,CASSLEVPTGVVGNTIYF,18,-,TRBJ1-3,TRBV11-2,TRBD1
TGTGCCAGCAGCCTGGGACAGATCTATGGCTACACCTTC,CASSLGQIYGYTF,13,-,TRBJ1-2,TRBV7-8,TRBD1
TGTGCCAGCAGCTTAGGGGTAGACAGTAATCAGCCCCAGCATTTT,CASSLGVDSNQPQHF,15,-,TRBJ1-5,TRBV11-2,-
TGTGCCAGCAGCGTAGCACTCCCGTTCTTTCCGGGGGTTATTATGTTTTGGGGAAACACCATATATTTT,CASSVALPFFPGVIMFWGNTIYF,23,-,TRBJ1-3,TRBV9,-
TGTGCCAGCAGCCAAGACAGCGGGACCTACAATGAGCAGTTCTTC,CASSQDSGTYNEQFF,15,few,TRBJ2-1,TRBV3-1/TRBV3-2,TRBD2
TGTGCCAGCAGCCAAGTGGGTCGCGGGGGAACTAATGAAAAACTGTTTTTT,CASSQVGRGGTNEKLFF,17,-,TRBJ1-4,TRBV3-1/TRBV3-2,-
TGTGCCACCAGTGACCGAACAGGGGGCCATGAAGCTTTCTTT,CATSDRTGGHEAFF,14,-,TRBJ1-1,TRBV24-1,TRBD1
TGTGCCACCAGTGATAGCGGGAGGACCTACAATGAGCAGTTCTTC,CATSDSGRTYNEQFF,15,-,TRBJ2-1,TRBV24-1,TRBD2
TGCGCCAGCAGCCAGGTGTCCGGGACTAGCGGGGGGGCTCCAGATACGCAGTATTTT,CASSQVSGTSGGAPDTQYF,19,once,TRBJ2-3,TRBV4-1,TRBD2
TGTGCCAGCAGGCGGGAGCGGGAGGGCCCAGAGTTCTTC,CASRREREGPEFF,13,-,TRBJ2-1,TRBV6-5,TRBD2
TGTGCCAGCAGCCAAGATTTGGGGCACGAGCAGTACTTC,CASSQDLGHEQYF,13,-,TRBJ2-7,TRBV4-2,-
TGTGCCAGCAGCTCTCTGGGGAGGGCTAGGCAAGAGACCCAGTACTTC,CASSSLGRARQETQYF,16,-,TRBJ2-5,TRBV7-6,TRBD2
TGTGCCAGCGCGGGACAGGGAGTGGAGACCCAGTACTTC,CASAGQGVETQYF,13,-,TRBJ2-5,TRBV25-1,TRBD1
TGTGCCAGCAGTTCCCCCAGGGGAGTAGCCAATCAGCCCCAGCATTTT,CASSSPRGVANQPQHF,16,-,TRBJ1-5,TRBV6-5,-
TGTGCCAGCTCACCACAACAGGGGGGTTACGAGCAGTTCTTC,CASSPQQGGYEQFF,14,-,TRBJ2-1,TRBV18,TRBD1
TGTGCCAGCAGAAGTATAGGGGGCACTGAAGCTTTCTTT,CASRSIGGTEAFF,13,few,TRBJ1-1,TRBV5-8,-
TGTGCCAGCTCACCATACCGGGACAGGGGAACCTACGAGCAGTACTTC,CASSPYRDRGTYEQYF,16,-,TRBJ2-7,TRBV18,TRBD1
TGTGCCAGTAGTGTAACCGGGACAGGGGGGAATCAGCCCCAGCATTTT,CASSVTGTGGNQPQHF,16,-,TRBJ1-5,TRBV19,TRBD1
TGTGCCAGTGGCCGGGACACTGTTCAGCCCCAGCATTTT,CASGRDTVQPQHF,13,many,TRBJ1-5,TRBV19,-
TGTGCCAGCAGCCATACGGGGGGGTCTGGCGAGTATTTT,CASSHTGGSGEYF,13,-,TRBJ2-3,TRBV3-1/TRBV3-2,TRBD2
TGTGCCAGCAGCTTAACCATCGGCGGGGGCTACAATGAGCAGTTCTTC,CASSLTIGGGYNEQFF,16,-,TRBJ2-1,TRBV7-9,TRBD2
TGTGCCAGCAGCAAAGGGACAGGGGGCTGCTATGGCTACACCTTC,CASSKGTGGCYGYTF,15,-,TRBJ1-2,TRBV21-1,-